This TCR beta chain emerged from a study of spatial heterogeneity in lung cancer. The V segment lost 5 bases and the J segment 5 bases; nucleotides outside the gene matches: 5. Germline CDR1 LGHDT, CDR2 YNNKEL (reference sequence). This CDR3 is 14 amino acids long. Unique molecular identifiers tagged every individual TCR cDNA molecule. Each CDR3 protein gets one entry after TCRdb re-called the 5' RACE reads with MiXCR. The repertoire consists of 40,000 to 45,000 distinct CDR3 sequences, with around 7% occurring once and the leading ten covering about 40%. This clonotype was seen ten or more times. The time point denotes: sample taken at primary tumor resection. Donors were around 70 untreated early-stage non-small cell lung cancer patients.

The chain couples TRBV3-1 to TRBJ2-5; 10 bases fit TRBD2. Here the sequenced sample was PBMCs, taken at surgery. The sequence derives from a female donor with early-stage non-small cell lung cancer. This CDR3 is CASSSSGGVETQYF. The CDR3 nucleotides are TGTGCCAGCAGCTCGAGCGGGGGGGTCGAGACCCAGTACTTC.